Included here is one T cell receptor beta chain sequence, with context. The source of the sample is a study of blood T cell repertoires in COVID-19. Losses at the gene ends were 3 bases for V and 5 bases for J; bases not matched to a gene: 12. The germline gives CDR1 MGHDK, CDR2 SYGVNS. This CDR3 region has 16 residues. Original processing notes: Reference gene primer amplification in the assay estimated nucleated cell counts. TCRdb's table, derived via immunoSEQ multiplex PCR, lists solely in-frame clones and lacks some. V and J calls and clone size are given by that table; D and trimming were obtained from the DNA. The data show more than 50,000 clones, over 75% seen once.

The chain uses TRBV25-1 and TRBJ2-5; 7 positions match TRBD1. The clonotype was recovered from a middle-aged woman with active COVID-19. Sequencing was carried out using peripheral blood. Written as DNA, the CDR3 is TGTGCCAGCAGTGATTGGCCTAGGGGGCCCCCGGAGACCCAGTACTTC. It encodes CASSDWPRGPPETQYF.